Below are 5 T cell receptor beta chains sequenced from a single sample in a study of blood T cell repertoires in COVID-19. Assay used: immunoSEQ multiplex PCR; TCRdb lists only in-frame clones, some missing. The data contain fewer than 400,000 clones, over 80% of them seen just once; the ten biggest clones take up more than 8.5%. Material: PBMCs or T cells enriched from blood (not recorded which). These receptors came from a woman under 30 who had recovered from COVID-19.

The chain has TRBV7-3 and TRBJ2-1; 10 nucleotides match TRBD1. This CDR3 has 19 amino acids. V lost 5 bases to trimming and J lost 6 bases; unmatched junction nucleotides: 19. Germline CDR1 SGHTA, CDR2 FQGTGA. CDR3: CASSRRQGAQGRSGNEQFF. The CDR3 DNA follows: TGTGCCAGCAGCAGACGACAGGGGGCTCAGGGAAGATCGGGCAATGAGCAGTTCTTC.

The V gene is TRBV5-1, the J gene TRBJ2-2, with TRBD1 identical over 9 bases. Looked up from germline, CDR1 is SGHRS and CDR2 is YFSETQ. The CDR3 runs to 16 residues. Losses at the gene ends were 4 bases for V and 7 bases for J; bases not matched to a gene: 11. The CDR3 region has the DNA TGCGCCAGCAGCCCCAGACGGACAGGGGATAACGGGGAGCTGTTTTTT. Its protein product is CASSPRRTGDNGELFF.

The chain carries TRBV11-2 and TRBJ1-6, with D hard to call. In germline, CDR1 is SGHAT, CDR2 FQNNGV. CDR3 length: 13 amino acids. Trimming cost V 1 base and J 6 bases, with 4 bases left between them. CDR3 sequence: CASSLARNSPLHF. In DNA, the CDR3 is TGTGCCAGCAGCTTAGCTCGTAATTCACCCCTCCACTTT.

The chain recombines TRBV29-1 with TRBJ2-7; 7 bases map to TRBD1. J was trimmed by 5 bases and V by 2 bases; bases with no gene match: 15. The CDR3 loop spans 16 amino acids. Germline V lookup: CDR1 SQVTM, CDR2 ANQGSEA. The CDR3, as DNA: TGCAGCGTTGAATTAGCTTTCGGACAGGTGGGCAACGAGCAGTACTTC. Residues: CSVELAFGQVGNEQYF.

This clone was seen once. J is TRBJ1-1 and V is TRBV7-6, with D uncertain. Germline V gene lookup returns CDR1 SGHVS and CDR2 FNYEAQ. The V gene lost 2 bases and the J gene lost 1 base, with 11 bases spanning the gap. The CDR3 sequence is 15 residues long. In DNA form, the CDR3 reads TGTGCCAGCAGCTTAAGAGTAAACAGGAACACTGAAGCTTTCTTT. Amino acids: CASSLRVNRNTEAFF. Full variable domain (remainder filled in from reference TRBV7-6 and TRBJ1-1): GAGVSQSPRYKVTKRGQDVALRCDPISGHVSLYWYRQALGQGPEFLTYFNYEAQQDKSGLPNDRFSAERPEGSISTLTIQRTEQRDSAMYRCASSLRVNRNTEAFFGQGTRLTVV.